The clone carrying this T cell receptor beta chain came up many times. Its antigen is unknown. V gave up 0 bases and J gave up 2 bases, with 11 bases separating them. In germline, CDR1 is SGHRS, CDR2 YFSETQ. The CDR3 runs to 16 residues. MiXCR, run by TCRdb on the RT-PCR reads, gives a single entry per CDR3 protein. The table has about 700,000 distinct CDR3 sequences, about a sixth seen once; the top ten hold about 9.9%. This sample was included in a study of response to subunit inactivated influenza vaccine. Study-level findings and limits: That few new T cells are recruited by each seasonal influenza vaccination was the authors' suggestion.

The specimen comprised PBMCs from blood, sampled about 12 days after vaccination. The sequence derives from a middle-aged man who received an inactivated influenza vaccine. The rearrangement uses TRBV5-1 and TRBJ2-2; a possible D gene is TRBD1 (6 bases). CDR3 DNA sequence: TGCGCCAGCAGCTTGGATGGGGGCCTAAACACCGGGGAGCTGTTTTTT. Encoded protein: CASSLDGGLNTGELFF.